The 26 T cell receptor beta chains listed next were all sequenced from one sample in a study of low-dose radiotherapy and immunotherapy resistance in tumors. Primers used for first-strand cDNA, a TRAV- and TRBV-specific set, covered both alpha and beta chains. Over around 19 PCR cycles, TCRs were amplified from a constant-region primer and V-primer adapter. TCRdb called the reads again in MiXCR, with one record for every CDR3 protein. The table shows fewer than 90,000 distinct CDR3 sequences, with approximately 17% occurring only once. Sample time point: before trial treatment. The material sequenced was PBMCs, taken before treatment. Receptors were obtained from a male donor with prostate cancer.

This clonotype came up many times. The V call is TRBV20-1, the J call TRBJ2-7; D is unclear. The CDR3 spans 10 residues. V was trimmed by 7 bases and J by 3 bases, leaving 7 bases between them. Germline V gives CDR1 DFQATT, CDR2 SNEGSKA (reference sequence). CDR3 residues: CSVSDYEQYF. The CDR3 DNA sequence: TGCAGTGTTAGTGACTACGAGCAGTACTTC.

With respect to this clonotype: The junction differs from germline at one of its ends, possibly a read error. The chain employs TRBV5-1 and TRBJ1-5; a possible D gene is TRBD1 (5 bases). This CDR3 has 16 amino acids. Per the germline V gene, CDR1 is SGHRS and CDR2 is YFSETQ. The CDR3 here is CASSSTWGGSNQPRHF. DNA for the CDR3: TGCGCCAGCAGCTCGACGTGGGGCGGTAGCAACCAGCCCCGGCATTTT.

This clonotype was detected many times. This chain joins TRBV11-2 and TRBJ1-1; unclear D gene. The V and J ends lost 6 bases and 0 bases respectively, with 8 bases between them. The CDR3 is 13 amino acids. CDR1 is SGHAT, CDR2 FQNNGV, per germline. The CDR3 sequence: CASRSGVNTEAFF. Written as DNA, the CDR3 is TGTGCCAGCAGGTCCGGTGTGAACACTGAAGCTTTCTTT.

V and J are TRBV19 and TRBJ2-5; D might be TRBD2 (5 bases). CDR1 and CDR2 (germline): LNHDA, SQIVND (reference sequence). Trimming left V 3 bases short and J 5 bases short, with 13 bases between. The CDR3 length is 14 residues. CDR3: CASSISASRETQYF. CDR3 DNA sequence: TGTGCCAGTAGTATTTCGGCTAGCAGGGAGACCCAGTACTTC.

Concerning this clonotype itself: This probably arose from a read error, given a far larger clone one base away. The genes are TRBV29-1 and TRBJ2-7; 7 nucleotides match TRBD1. The germline V gene has CDR1 SQVTM and CDR2 ANQGSEA. Germline trimming cut 2 bases from V and 7 bases from J; bases unmatched to any gene: 8. The CDR3 loop spans 13 amino acids. The CDR3 here is CSVETTGYNEQYF. Written as DNA, the CDR3 is TGCAGCGTTGAAACGACAGGGTACAATGAGCAGTACTTC.

This clonotype was found many times. The chain couples TRBV29-1 to TRBJ1-1, with D possibly matching TRBD1 (5 bases). Between the trimmed V and J ends, which lost 6 bases and 3 bases, there was a span of 14 bases. Germline CDR1 is SQVTM and CDR2 is ANQGSEA. The CDR3 sequence is 13 residues long. The CDR3 region is CSVGTVSDTEAFF. The CDR3 nucleotides are TGCAGCGTCGGGACGGTATCGGACACTGAAGCTTTCTTT.

As to this clonotype: Possible read error: a much larger clone is one base away. The conserved phenylalanine or tryptophan normally closing the CDR3 is absent here, so this likely arose from a read error. The chain combines TRBV19 with TRBJ2-7; 11 bases match TRBD2. Germline V gives CDR1 LNHDA, CDR2 SQIVND (reference sequence). The ends lost 1 base at V and 7 bases at J; junction bases unmatched: 9. The CDR3 covers 16 residues. CDR3: CASSIGLAGTTGEQYY. The CDR3 DNA is TGTGCCAGTAGTATAGGACTAGCGGGAACTACGGGGGAGCAGTACTAC.

This clonotype appeared many times. The genes are TRBV29-1 and TRBJ2-7, with 8 bases lining up with TRBD1. Germline lookup yields CDR1 SQVTM and CDR2 ANQGSEA. The CDR3 contains 12 residues. V shed 3 bases and J 6 bases; nucleotides not matched to a gene: 4. Here the CDR3 DNA reads TGCAGCGTTGACAGGACAGGGTCCGAGCAGTACTTC. Translated, it gives CSVDRTGSEQYF.

This clonotype was detected ten times or more. The chain combines TRBV2 with TRBJ2-5; D might be TRBD2 (5 bases). Germline values: CDR1 SNHLY, CDR2 FYNNEI. V gave up 7 bases and J gave up 0 bases, with 15 bases separating them. The CDR3 consists of 15 residues. CDR3 nucleotides: TGTGCCAGCAAGAGGGAGTGGGCAGACCAAGAGACCCAGTACTTC. Its protein product is CASKREWADQETQYF.

At least ten counts were recorded for this clonotype. This chain links TRBV4-2 with TRBJ1-1; the D is unclear. The CDR3 runs 14 residues. Germline V CDR1 and CDR2: LGHNA, YNFKEQ. V lost 2 bases to trimming and J lost 1 base, with 8 bases between them. CDR3 loop: CASSQFSGNTEAFF. As DNA, the CDR3 is TGTGCCAGCAGCCAATTTTCAGGGAACACTGAAGCTTTCTTT.

The J gene is TRBJ2-3, the V gene TRBV28, with 11 bases matching TRBD2. V was pared by 3 bases and J by 6 bases, with 14 bases of the junction left unmatched. Germline V gene sequence: CDR1 MDHEN, CDR2 SYDVKM. The length of the CDR3 is 18 residues. CDR3 DNA sequence: TGTGCCAGCAGTTTTACTAGCGGGAGACGTATTGGTTTGGATACGCAGTATTTT. The encoded protein is CASSFTSGRRIGLDTQYF.

This clonotype was counted ten times or more. The genes are TRBV30 and TRBJ2-7; TRBD2 agrees at 9 bases. Germline assignment: CDR1 GTSNPN and CDR2 SVGIG (reference sequence). The CDR3 loop spans 14 amino acids. V trimming: 2 bases; J trimming: 6 bases; junction bases outside the gene matches: 8. The CDR3 sequence: CAWSSRGGRSEQYF. The CDR3 bases are TGTGCCTGGAGTTCGCGGGGGGGCCGGTCCGAGCAGTACTTC.

The sample holds many counts of this clonotype. CDR3 loop: CASSQDWVRTSYNEQFF. CDR3 bases: TGTGCCAGCAGCCAAGATTGGGTCCGAACTTCCTACAATGAGCAGTTCTTC. V gene TRBV3-1 combines with J gene TRBJ2-1; D is ambiguous. Germline CDR1 reads LGHDT; CDR2 reads YNNKEL (reference sequence). The CDR3 runs to 17 residues. Trimming cost V 0 bases and J 1 base, with 13 bases left between them.

This clonotype was seen repeatedly, ten times or more. The V call is TRBV6-2 or TRBV6-3, the J call TRBJ2-2; D unclear. Trimming pared 6 bases from V and 6 bases from J, leaving 8 bases between. The germline V gene encodes CDR1 MNHEY and CDR2 SVGEGT. The CDR3 extends over 12 amino acids. The CDR3 loop reads CASSQWAGELFF. The CDR3 nucleotides are TGTGCCAGCAGCCAGTGGGCCGGGGAGCTGTTTTTT.

This clonotype has at least ten counts. V gene TRBV7-3 combines with J gene TRBJ2-3; unclear D gene. Trimming took 3 bases from V and 1 from J, leaving 5 bases between them. This CDR3 is 13 amino acids long. The germline gives CDR1 SGHTA, CDR2 FQGTGA. The CDR3 region is CASSFRGTDTQYF. The CDR3 DNA is TGTGCCAGCAGCTTTCGGGGCACAGATACGCAGTATTTT.

The V gene is TRBV27, the J gene TRBJ2-2; D may be TRBD2 (6 bases). The CDR3 extends over 15 amino acids. V shed 5 bases and J shed 2 bases, with 12 bases lying between them. Germline V lookup: CDR1 MNHEY, CDR2 SMNVEV (reference sequence). CDR3 residues: CASSNPTRNTGELFF. The CDR3 DNA reads TGTGCCAGCAGTAACCCGACTAGAAACACCGGGGAGCTGTTTTTT.

This clonotype occurred many times. V gene TRBV4-2 combines with J gene TRBJ2-1, with D unresolved. CDR3 size: 19 residues. V lost 1 base and J lost 0, with 19 bases in between. Per the germline V gene, CDR1 is LGHNA and CDR2 is YNFKEQ. The CDR3 bases are TGTGCCAGCAGCCAAGTGGTTGCTCTTCGGGCAACCTCCTACAATGAGCAGTTCTTC. Translation gives CASSQVVALRATSYNEQFF.

This clonotype was detected ten times or more. The V call is TRBV5-1, the J call TRBJ2-7, with D maybe TRBD1 (6 bases). CDR1 SGHRS and CDR2 YFSETQ come from the germline V gene. CDR3 length equals 14 residues. Trimming took 5 bases from V and 0 from J, leaving 12 bases between them. The CDR3 nucleotides read TGCGCCAGCAGATGGGGGCCAAGCTCCTACGAGCAGTACTTC. Translated, it gives CASRWGPSSYEQYF.

Many counts were recorded for this clonotype. The chain employs TRBV9 and TRBJ2-7, with no clear D. The germline CDR1 and CDR2 sequences are SGDLS and YYNGEE. Between the trimmed V and J ends, which lost 0 bases and 1 base, there was a span of 8 bases. The CDR3 is made up of 14 amino acids. CDR3 DNA: TGTGCCAGCAGCGTAGAAACAGCTTCCTACGAGCAGTACTTC. This codes for CASSVETASYEQYF.

This clonotype appeared many times. The chain carries TRBV5-1 and TRBJ2-1; TRBD2 agrees at 7 bases. In germline, CDR1 is SGHRS, CDR2 YFSETQ. The junction had 8 bases not matched to a gene; V was cut back by 0 bases and J by 5 bases. The CDR3 sequence is 16 residues long. The CDR3 DNA is TGCGCCAGCAGCTTGGATCCTGGCGGGAGACACAATGAGCAGTTCTTC. It encodes CASSLDPGGRHNEQFF.

This clonotype has a count of ten or more. V is TRBV19 and J is TRBJ2-7; 10 nucleotides line up with TRBD1. The V gene end was trimmed by 6 bases and the J gene end by 3 bases; junction bases not matched to a gene: 2. The V gene's germline CDR1 is LNHDA and CDR2 SQIVND (reference sequence). The CDR3 is 13 residues long. In DNA form, the CDR3 reads TGTGCCAGTAGCCGGGACAGGGGCTACGAGCAGTACTTC. The encoded protein is CASSRDRGYEQYF.

This clonotype was found many times. V usage is TRBV5-1 and J usage is TRBJ2-2; D gene uncertain. Per germline, CDR1 SGHRS and CDR2 YFSETQ. The CDR3 has 15 residues. Trimming pared 3 bases from V and 5 bases from J, leaving 14 bases between. The CDR3: CASSWSVERTGELFF. The CDR3 DNA reads TGCGCCAGCAGCTGGTCAGTCGAGAGGACCGGGGAGCTGTTTTTT.

In its sample, this clonotype was seen many times. J is TRBJ1-1 and V is TRBV7-8; perhaps TRBD1 as D (6 bases). This CDR3 contains 15 residues. V lost 4 bases, J lost 0 bases, and 12 bases lay in between. Germline V lookup: CDR1 SGHVS, CDR2 FQNEAQ. CDR3 in amino acids: CASSSQGQLNTEAFF. The DNA of the CDR3 is TGTGCCAGCAGCTCCCAGGGACAACTGAACACTGAAGCTTTCTTT.

This clonotype was seen ten or more times. V gene TRBV7-3 combines with J gene TRBJ2-3; D uncertain. The V and J ends lost 5 bases and 8 bases respectively, with 11 bases between them. This CDR3 spans 12 amino acids. Germline CDR1 is SGHTA and CDR2 is FQGTGA. The CDR3 DNA reads as TGTGCCAGCAGCCCAGGTCTGGGTACGCAGTATTTT. As protein: CASSPGLGTQYF.

Many counts were recorded for this clonotype. The V gene is TRBV30, the J gene TRBJ1-1, with TRBD1 as a possible D gene (6 bases). Trimming removed 8 bases from V and 2 bases from J, with 15 bases in between. The CDR3 sequence is 13 residues long. Per the germline V gene, CDR1 is GTSNPN and CDR2 is SVGIG (reference sequence). CDR3: CARKSQGNTEAFF. The CDR3 DNA sequence: TGTGCCCGCAAATCACAGGGAAACACTGAAGCTTTCTTT.

This clonotype has a count of ten or more. The genes are TRBV6-2 or TRBV6-3 and TRBJ2-1, with 9 nucleotides matching TRBD2. The CDR3 is 16 residues long. V gave up 6 bases and J gave up 2 bases; unmatched junction bases: 8. The V gene's germline CDR1 is MNHEY and CDR2 SVGEGT. Here the CDR3 reads CASRTYSGSPYNEQFF. The CDR3 bases are TGTGCCAGCAGAACCTATAGCGGGAGCCCCTACAATGAGCAGTTCTTC.